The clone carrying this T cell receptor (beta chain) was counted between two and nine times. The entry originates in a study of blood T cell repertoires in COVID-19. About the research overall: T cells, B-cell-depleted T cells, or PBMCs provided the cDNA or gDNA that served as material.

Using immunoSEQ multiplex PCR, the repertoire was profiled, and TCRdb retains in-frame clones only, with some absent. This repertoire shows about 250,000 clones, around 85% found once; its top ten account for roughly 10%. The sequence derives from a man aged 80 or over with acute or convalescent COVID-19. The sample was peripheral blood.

CDR3 in amino acids: CASSPLTAEQFF. The CDR3 DNA reads as TGTGCCAGCAGCCCCTTGACAGCCGAGCAGTTCTTC. This chain links TRBV5-6 with TRBJ2-1; perhaps TRBD1 as D (5 bases). This CDR3 is built from 12 residues. Germline CDR1 SGHDT, CDR2 YYEEEE. The V end was cut by 4 bases, the J end by 10 bases, with 12 bases between.